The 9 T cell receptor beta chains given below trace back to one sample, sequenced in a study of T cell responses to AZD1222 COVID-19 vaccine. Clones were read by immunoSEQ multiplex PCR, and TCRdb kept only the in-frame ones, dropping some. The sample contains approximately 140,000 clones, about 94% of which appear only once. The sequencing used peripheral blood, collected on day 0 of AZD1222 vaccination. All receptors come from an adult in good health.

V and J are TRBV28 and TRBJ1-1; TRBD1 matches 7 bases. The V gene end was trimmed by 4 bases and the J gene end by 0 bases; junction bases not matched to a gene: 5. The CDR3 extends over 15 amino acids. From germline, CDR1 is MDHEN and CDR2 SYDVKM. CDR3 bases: TGTGCCAGCAGTTCCCCGACAGGGTTGAACACTGAAGCTTTCTTT. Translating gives CASSSPTGLNTEAFF.

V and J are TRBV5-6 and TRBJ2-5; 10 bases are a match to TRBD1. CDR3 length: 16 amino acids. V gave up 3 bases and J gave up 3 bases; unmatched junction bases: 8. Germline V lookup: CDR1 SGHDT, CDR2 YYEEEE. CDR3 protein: CASSSWGGTGEETQYF. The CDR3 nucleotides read TGTGCCAGCAGCTCTTGGGGCGGGACAGGGGAAGAGACCCAGTACTTC.

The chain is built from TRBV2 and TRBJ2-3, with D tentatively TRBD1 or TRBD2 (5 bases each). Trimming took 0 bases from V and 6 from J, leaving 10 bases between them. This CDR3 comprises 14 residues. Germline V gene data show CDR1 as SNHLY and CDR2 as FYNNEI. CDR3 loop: CASSEAGPADTQYF. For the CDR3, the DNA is TGTGCCAGCAGTGAAGCGGGACCCGCGGATACGCAGTATTTT.

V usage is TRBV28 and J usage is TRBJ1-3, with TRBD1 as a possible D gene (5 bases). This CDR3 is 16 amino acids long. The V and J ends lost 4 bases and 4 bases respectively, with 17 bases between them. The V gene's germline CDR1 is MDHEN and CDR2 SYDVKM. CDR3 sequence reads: CASSWDYTLTGNTIYF. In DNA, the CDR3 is TGTGCCAGCAGTTGGGACTATACTCTTACGGGAAACACCATATATTTT.

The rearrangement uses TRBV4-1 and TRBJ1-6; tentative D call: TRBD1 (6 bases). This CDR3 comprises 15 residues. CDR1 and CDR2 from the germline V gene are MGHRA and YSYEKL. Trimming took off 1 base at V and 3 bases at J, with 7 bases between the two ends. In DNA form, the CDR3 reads TGCGCCAGCAGCCAAGCGGGACACTATAATTCACCCCTCCACTTT. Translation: CASSQAGHYNSPLHF.

This CDR3 is CASRQPQGLLYEQYF. The CDR3 nucleotides read TGTGCCAGCAGGCAACCGCAGGGACTTCTCTACGAGCAGTACTTC. The chain links TRBV28 to TRBJ2-7, with D perhaps TRBD2 (6 bases). With 6 bases removed from V and 3 bases from J, the gap between germline ends came to 18 bases. The CDR3 totals 15 residues. The germline gives CDR1 MDHEN, CDR2 SYDVKM.

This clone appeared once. The CDR3 here is CATSDSIGQGGDNEQFF. The CDR3 coding sequence is TGTGCCACCAGTGATTCCATCGGACAGGGAGGTGACAATGAGCAGTTCTTC. V usage is TRBV24-1 and J usage is TRBJ2-1, with 8 bases matching TRBD1. This CDR3 is 17 amino acids long. CDR1 and CDR2 (germline): KGHDR, SFDVKD. V was pared by 2 bases and J by 5 bases, with 10 bases of the junction left unmatched.

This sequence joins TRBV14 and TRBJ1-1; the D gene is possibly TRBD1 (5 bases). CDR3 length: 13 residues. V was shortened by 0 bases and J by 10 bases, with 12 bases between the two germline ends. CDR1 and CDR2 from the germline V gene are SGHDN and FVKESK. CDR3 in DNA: TGTGCCAGCAGCCAAGATGACGTGGGGGTAGCTTTCTTT. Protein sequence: CASSQDDVGVAFF. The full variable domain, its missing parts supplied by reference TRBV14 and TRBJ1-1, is EAGVTQFPSHSVIEKGQTVTLRCDPISGHDNLYWYRRVMGKEIKFLLHFVKESKQDESGMPNNRFLAERTGGTYSTLKVQPAELEDSGVYFCASSQDDVGVAFFGQGTRLTVV.

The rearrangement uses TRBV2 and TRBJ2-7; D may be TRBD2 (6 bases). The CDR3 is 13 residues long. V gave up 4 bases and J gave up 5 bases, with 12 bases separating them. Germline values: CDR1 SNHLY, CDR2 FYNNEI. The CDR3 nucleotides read TGTGCCAGCAGTGTGGGGGGTTTCAACGAGCAGTACTTC. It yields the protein CASSVGGFNEQYF.